This T cell receptor (beta chain) was retrieved from a study of blood T cell repertoires in COVID-19. At the level of the study: Samples came from the United States, Italy and Spain, spanning acute and convalescent COVID-19.

Participants in the exposed group had met a COVID-19 case in the 2 weeks before joining the study. In the original processing: Scientists estimated how many nucleated cells there were by amplifying reference gene primers. TCRdb's table, derived via immunoSEQ multiplex PCR, lists solely in-frame clones and lacks some. From that table come the V and J calls and clone size; the DNA was used to work out D and trimming. The sample lists about 240,000 clones; about four fifths were seen once. Trimming stripped 0 bases from V and 3 bases from J, with 11 bases between. Germline V gene lookup returns CDR1 MNHEY and CDR2 SVGAGI. This CDR3 has 15 residues.

Sequencing input: PBMCs or T cells enriched from blood (not recorded which). The TCR sequence derives from a woman between 35 and 50 years old who had been exposed to COVID-19. The rearrangement links TRBV6-5 to TRBJ1-2; tentative D call: TRBD1 (6 bases). Here the CDR3 reads CASSYSATGDYGYTF. The DNA for the CDR3 is TGTGCCAGCAGTTACTCGGCGACAGGTGACTATGGCTACACCTTC.